One T cell receptor (beta chain) is described in this entry. The V and J ends lost 3 bases and 5 bases, in that order; junction bases with no gene match: 8. The CDR3 runs 14 residues. CDR1 and CDR2 from the germline V gene are SGDLS and YYNGEE. The authors' processing: How many nucleated cells were present was estimated from reference gene primer amplification. Clones were sequenced by immunoSEQ multiplex PCR, and TCRdb holds only the in-frame ones, with some missing. D and trimming were read from the DNA, whereas the V and J calls and clone size are those reported in that table. The sample contains 95,000 to 110,000 clones, about three quarters of which appear only once. The data stem from a study of blood T cell repertoires in COVID-19. Study in general: From the United States, Italy and Spain came samples of acute and convalescent COVID-19. The analysed material was cDNA or gDNA that came from T cells, B-cell-depleted T cells, or PBMCs.

This chain uses TRBV9 with TRBJ2-7, with 7 positions matching TRBD1. The TCR comes from a man between 65 and 85 years old with acute or convalescent COVID-19. Material for sequencing was peripheral blood. The CDR3 protein is CASSATGTQNEQYF. The DNA for the CDR3 is TGTGCCAGCAGCGCGACAGGGACCCAGAACGAGCAGTACTTC.